Below, 2 T cell receptor beta chains from the same sample are listed, as sequenced in a study of OX40 agonist ivuxolimab in advanced cancers. Profiled with immunoSEQ multiplex PCR; TCRdb holds only in-frame clones, not every one. The data hold around 23,000 clones, with approximately 81% observed a single time. Specimen: CD4+ or CD8+ T cells sorted from blood, collected in a trial of the OX40 agonist ivuxolimab. Receptors were obtained from an adult with an advanced solid tumor such as melanoma, head and neck, liver or kidney cancer.

The J gene is TRBJ2-1, the V gene TRBV6-6, with D uncertain. The CDR3 runs 12 residues. Between the trimmed V and J ends, which lost 0 bases and 6 bases, there was a span of 3 bases. Germline CDR1 MNHNY, CDR2 SVGAGI (reference sequence). The CDR3 sequence: CASSYSANEQFF. The CDR3 bases are TGTGCCAGCAGTTACTCCGCCAATGAGCAGTTCTTC.

This clone was seen only once. The chain employs TRBV5-1 and TRBJ2-2; no definite D call. The CDR3 totals 11 residues. Germline CDR1 and CDR2: SGHRS and YFSETQ. Trimming cost V 4 bases and J 10 bases, with 8 bases left between them. The CDR3 bases are TGCGCCAGCAGCCCCGCGTCGGAGCTGTTTTTT. Its protein product is CASSPASELFF.